This T cell receptor (beta chain) was recorded in a study of T cell changes during pregnancy in multiple sclerosis. Profiled with immunoSEQ multiplex PCR; TCRdb holds only in-frame clones, not every one. The sample lists around 44,000 clones; about nine tenths were seen once. This clonotype originated in a female donor with multiple sclerosis, enrolled in a pregnancy study. The input for sequencing was CD4+ T cells from peripheral blood mononuclear cells, taken in the second trimester of pregnancy.

The CDR3 region is CASSLGLPDEQYF. Written as DNA, the CDR3 is TGTGCCAGCAGCTTGGGCTTACCGGACGAGCAGTACTTC. The rearrangement links TRBV5-5 to TRBJ2-7; D gene uncertain. V lost 0 bases to trimming and J lost 5 bases, with 9 bases between them. The CDR3 spans 13 residues. CDR1 and CDR2 from the germline V gene are SGHKS and YYEKEE (reference sequence).